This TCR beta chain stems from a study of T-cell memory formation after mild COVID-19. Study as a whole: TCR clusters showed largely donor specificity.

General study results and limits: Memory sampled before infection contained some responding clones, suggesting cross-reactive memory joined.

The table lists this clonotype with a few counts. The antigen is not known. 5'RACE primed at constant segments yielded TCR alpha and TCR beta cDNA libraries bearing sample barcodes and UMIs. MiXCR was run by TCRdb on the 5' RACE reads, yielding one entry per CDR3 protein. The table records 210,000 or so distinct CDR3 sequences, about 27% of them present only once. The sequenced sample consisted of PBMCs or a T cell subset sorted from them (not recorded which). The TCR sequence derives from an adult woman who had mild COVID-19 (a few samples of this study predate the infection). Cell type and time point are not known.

The CDR3 here is CASSTRGGIGKNIQYF. In nucleotides, the CDR3 is TGTGCCAGCAGTACGAGGGGGGGTATCGGCAAAAACATTCAGTACTTC. V usage is TRBV6-2 or TRBV6-3 and J usage is TRBJ2-4; possibly TRBD2 for D (7 bases). The CDR3 is 16 amino acids. V dropped 5 bases and J dropped 3 bases, with 17 bases sitting between them. The germline V gene has CDR1 MNHEY and CDR2 SVGEGT.